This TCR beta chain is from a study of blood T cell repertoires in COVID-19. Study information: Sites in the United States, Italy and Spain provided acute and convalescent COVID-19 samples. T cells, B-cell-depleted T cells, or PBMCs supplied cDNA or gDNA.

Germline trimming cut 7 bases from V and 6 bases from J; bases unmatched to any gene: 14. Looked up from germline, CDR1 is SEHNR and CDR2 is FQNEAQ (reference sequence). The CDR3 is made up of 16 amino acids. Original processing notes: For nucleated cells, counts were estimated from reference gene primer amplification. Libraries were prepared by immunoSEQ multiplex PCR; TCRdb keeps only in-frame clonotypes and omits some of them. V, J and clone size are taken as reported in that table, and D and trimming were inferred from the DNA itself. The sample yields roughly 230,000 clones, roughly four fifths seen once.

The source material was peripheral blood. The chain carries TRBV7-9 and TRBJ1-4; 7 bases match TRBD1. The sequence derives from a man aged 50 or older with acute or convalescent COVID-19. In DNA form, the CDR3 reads TGTGCCAGCACCCCCAGAGGGGGCCTAATAGATGAAAAACTGTTTTTT. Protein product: CASTPRGGLIDEKLFF.